The clone carrying this T cell receptor beta chain was counted a single time. This record belongs to a study of control samples from healthy donors and cancer patients. Trimming pared 5 bases from V and 1 base from J, leaving 13 bases between. Per germline, CDR1 SGHRS and CDR2 YFSETQ. This CDR3 has 16 residues. Generated by immunoSEQ multiplex PCR, the TCRdb table keeps only in-frame clones and is missing some. The data contain 95,000 to 150,000 clones, around 88% of them seen just once; the ten biggest clones take up roughly 3.3%. The clonotype originates from a man in his forties or fifties in good health. The genes are TRBV5-1 and TRBJ2-6; TRBD1 or TRBD2 may be the D gene (6 bases each). Sequencing input: blood. In nucleotides, the CDR3 is TGCGCCAGCAGTTCTAGGAGGGGGTCTGGGGCCAACGTCCTGACTTTC. Translation gives CASSSRRGSGANVLTF.